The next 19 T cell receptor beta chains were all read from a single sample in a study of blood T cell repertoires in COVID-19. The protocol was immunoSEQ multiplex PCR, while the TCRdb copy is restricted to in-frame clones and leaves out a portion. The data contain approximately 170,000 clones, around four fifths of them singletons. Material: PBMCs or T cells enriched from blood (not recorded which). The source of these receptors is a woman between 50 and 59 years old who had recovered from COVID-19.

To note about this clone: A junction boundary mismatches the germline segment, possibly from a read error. CDR3: CASSHRDNARRYF. As DNA, the CDR3 is TGTGCTAGCAGCCACCGGGACAACGCGCGGCGGTATTTT. The chain employs TRBV7-7 and TRBJ2-3, with D possibly matching TRBD1 (6 bases). The CDR3 sequence is 13 residues long. The germline V gene encodes CDR1 SSHAT and CDR2 FNYEAQ (reference sequence).

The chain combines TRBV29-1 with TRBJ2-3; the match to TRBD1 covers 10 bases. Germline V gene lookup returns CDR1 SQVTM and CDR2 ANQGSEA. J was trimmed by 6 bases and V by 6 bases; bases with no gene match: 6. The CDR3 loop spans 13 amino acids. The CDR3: CSVCGTGVDTQYF. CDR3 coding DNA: TGCAGCGTCTGCGGGACAGGGGTCGATACGCAGTATTTT.

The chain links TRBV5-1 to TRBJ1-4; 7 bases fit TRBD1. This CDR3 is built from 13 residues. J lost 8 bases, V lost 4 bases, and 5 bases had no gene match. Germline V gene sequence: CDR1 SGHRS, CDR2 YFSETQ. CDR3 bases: TGCGCCAGCAGCGACAGGGTGGACGAAAAACTGTTTTTT. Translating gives CASSDRVDEKLFF. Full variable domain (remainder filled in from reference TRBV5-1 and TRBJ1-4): KAGVTQTPRYLIKTRGQQVTLSCSPISGHRSVSWYQQTPGQGLQFLFEYFSETQRNKGNFPGRFSGRQFSNSRSEMNVSTLELGDSALYLCASSDRVDEKLFFGSGTQLSVL.

CDR3 loop: CASSAYRVGDTEAFF. As DNA, the CDR3 is TGCGCCAGCAGCGCCTACAGGGTGGGGGACACTGAAGCTTTCTTT. The V and J genes are TRBV5-1 and TRBJ1-1; tentatively, D is TRBD1 (6 bases). V lost 4 bases to trimming and J lost 3 bases, with 16 bases between them. The CDR3 consists of 15 residues. Germline loops: CDR1 SGHRS, CDR2 YFSETQ.

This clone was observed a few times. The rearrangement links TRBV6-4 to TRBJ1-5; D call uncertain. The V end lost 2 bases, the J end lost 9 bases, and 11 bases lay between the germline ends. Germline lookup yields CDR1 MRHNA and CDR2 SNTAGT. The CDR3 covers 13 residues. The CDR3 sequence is CASSDGPLSPQHF. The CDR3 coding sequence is TGTGCCAGCAGTGACGGTCCTCTATCGCCCCAGCATTTT.

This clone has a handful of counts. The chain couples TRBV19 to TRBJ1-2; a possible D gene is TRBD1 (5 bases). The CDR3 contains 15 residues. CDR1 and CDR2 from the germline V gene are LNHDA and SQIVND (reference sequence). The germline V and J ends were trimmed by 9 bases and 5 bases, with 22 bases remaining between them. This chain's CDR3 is CARSPSREKNYGYTF. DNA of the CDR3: TGTGCCAGAAGTCCGTCCAGGGAAAAGAATTATGGCTACACCTTC.

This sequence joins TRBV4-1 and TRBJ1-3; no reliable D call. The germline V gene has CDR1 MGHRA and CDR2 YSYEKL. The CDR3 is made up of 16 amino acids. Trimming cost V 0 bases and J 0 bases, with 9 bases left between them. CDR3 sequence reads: CASSQDRSFSGNTIYF. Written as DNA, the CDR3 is TGCGCCAGCAGCCAAGATCGAAGCTTCTCTGGAAACACCATATATTTT.

CDR3 amino acids: CASTRTSASNTGELFF. The CDR3 coding sequence is TGTGCCAGTACACGGACTAGCGCGTCGAACACCGGGGAGCTGTTTTTT. The V and J genes are TRBV19 and TRBJ2-2; 9 positions agree with TRBD2. The trim removed 7 bases at V and 0 bases at J, leaving 6 bases unmatched. Looked up from germline, CDR1 is LNHDA and CDR2 is SQIVND (reference sequence). The CDR3 sequence is 16 residues long.

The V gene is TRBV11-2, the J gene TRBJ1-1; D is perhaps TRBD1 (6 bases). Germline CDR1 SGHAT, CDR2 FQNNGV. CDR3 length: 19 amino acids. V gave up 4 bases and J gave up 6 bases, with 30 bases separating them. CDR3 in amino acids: CASSSTWLSRGGGISEAFF. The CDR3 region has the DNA TGTGCCAGCAGCTCCACTTGGCTATCCCGGGGAGGGGGTATATCTGAAGCTTTCTTT.

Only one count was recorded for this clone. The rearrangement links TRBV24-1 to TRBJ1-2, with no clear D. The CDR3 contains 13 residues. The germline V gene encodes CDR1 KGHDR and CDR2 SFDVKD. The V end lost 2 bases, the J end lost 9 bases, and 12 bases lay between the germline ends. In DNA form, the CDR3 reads TGTGCCACCAGTGATTGGAGGACGGGAAGCTACACCTTC. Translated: CATSDWRTGSYTF.

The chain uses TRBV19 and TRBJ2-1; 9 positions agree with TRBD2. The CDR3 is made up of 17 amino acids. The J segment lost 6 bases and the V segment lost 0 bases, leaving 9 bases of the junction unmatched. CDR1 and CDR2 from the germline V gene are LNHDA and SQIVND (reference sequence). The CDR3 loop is CASSIDRLAGISNEQFF. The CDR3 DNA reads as TGTGCCAGTAGTATAGATCGCCTAGCGGGAATATCCAATGAGCAGTTCTTC.

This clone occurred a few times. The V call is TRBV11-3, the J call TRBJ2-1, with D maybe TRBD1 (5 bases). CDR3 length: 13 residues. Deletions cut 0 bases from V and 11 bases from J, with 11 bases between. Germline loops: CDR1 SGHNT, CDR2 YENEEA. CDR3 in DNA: TGTGCCAGCAGCTTAGATCTAAGGGGAAAGCAGTTCTTC. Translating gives CASSLDLRGKQFF.

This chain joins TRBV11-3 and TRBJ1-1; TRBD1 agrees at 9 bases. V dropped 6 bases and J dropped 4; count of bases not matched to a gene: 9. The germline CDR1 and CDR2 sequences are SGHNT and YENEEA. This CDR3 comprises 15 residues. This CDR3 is CASSNTGGEGTEAFF. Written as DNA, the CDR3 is TGTGCCAGCAGTAATACAGGGGGCGAAGGCACTGAAGCTTTCTTT.

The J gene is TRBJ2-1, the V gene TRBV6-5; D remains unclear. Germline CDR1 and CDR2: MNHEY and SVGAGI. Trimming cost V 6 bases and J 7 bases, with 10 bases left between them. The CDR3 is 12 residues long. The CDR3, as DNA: TGTGCCAGCAGATCCACTGCAAATGAGCAGTTCTTC. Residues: CASRSTANEQFF.

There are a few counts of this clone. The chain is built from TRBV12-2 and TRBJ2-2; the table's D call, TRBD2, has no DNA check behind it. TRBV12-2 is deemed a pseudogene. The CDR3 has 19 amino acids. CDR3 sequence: CASRLASTGGGHYTGELFF. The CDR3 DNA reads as TGTGCAAGTCGCTTAGCGTCTACGGGCGGGGGCCACTACACCGGGGAGCTGTTTTTT.

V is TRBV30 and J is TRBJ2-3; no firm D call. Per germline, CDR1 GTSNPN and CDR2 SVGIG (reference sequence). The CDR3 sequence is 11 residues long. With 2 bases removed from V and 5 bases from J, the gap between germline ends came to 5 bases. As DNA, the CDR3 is TGTGCCTGGAGTTTCCGAGATACGCAGTATTTT. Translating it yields CAWSFRDTQYF.

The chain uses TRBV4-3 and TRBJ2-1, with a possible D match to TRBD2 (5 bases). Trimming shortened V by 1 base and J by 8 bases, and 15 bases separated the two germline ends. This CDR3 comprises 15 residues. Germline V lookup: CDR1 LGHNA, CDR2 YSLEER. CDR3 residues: CASSQGILARDEQFF. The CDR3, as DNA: TGCGCCAGCAGCCAAGGTATCCTAGCTAGGGATGAGCAGTTCTTC.

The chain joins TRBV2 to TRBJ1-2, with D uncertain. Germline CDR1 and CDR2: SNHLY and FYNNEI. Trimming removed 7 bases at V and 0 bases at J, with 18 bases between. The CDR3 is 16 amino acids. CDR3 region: CASNHPGSTTNYGYTF. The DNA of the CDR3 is TGTGCCAGCAACCACCCCGGGAGTACTACTAACTATGGCTACACCTTC.

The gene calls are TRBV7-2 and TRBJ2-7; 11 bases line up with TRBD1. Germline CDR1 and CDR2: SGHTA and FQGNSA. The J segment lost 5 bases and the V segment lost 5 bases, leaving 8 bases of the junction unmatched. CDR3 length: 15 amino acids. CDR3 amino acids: CASSRTGGLRDEQYV. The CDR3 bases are TGTGCCAGCAGCCGGACAGGGGGCCTTAGGGACGAGCAGTACGTC.